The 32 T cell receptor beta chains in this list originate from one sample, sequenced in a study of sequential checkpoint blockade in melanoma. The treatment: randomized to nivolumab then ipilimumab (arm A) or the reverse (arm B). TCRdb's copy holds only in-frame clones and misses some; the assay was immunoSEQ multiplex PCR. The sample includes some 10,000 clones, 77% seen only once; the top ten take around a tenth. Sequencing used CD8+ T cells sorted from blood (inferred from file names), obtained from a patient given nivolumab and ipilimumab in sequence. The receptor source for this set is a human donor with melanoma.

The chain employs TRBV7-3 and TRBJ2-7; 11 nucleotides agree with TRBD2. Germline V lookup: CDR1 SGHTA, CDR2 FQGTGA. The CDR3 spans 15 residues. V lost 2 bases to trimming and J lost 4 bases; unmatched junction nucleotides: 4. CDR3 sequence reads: CASSLGSGREYEQYF. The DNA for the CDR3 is TGTGCCAGCAGCTTAGGTAGCGGGAGGGAATACGAGCAGTACTTC.

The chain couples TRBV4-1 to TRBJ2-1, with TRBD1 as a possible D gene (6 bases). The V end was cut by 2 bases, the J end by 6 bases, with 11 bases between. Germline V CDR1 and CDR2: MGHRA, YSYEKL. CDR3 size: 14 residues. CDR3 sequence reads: CASSQHRVGNEQFF. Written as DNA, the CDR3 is TGCGCCAGCAGCCAACACAGGGTGGGCAATGAGCAGTTCTTC.

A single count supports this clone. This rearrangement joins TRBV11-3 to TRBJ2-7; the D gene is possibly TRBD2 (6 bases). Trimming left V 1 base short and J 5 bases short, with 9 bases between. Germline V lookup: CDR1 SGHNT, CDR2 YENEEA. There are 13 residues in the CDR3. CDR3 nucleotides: TGTGCCAGCAGCTTAGGTGGAGGGGACGAGCAGTACTTC. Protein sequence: CASSLGGGDEQYF.

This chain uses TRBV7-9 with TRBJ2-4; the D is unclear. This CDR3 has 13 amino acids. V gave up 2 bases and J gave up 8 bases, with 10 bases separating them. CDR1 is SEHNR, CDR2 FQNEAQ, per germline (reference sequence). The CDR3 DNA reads TGTGCCAGCAGCTTACGCGGCGGAGACATTCAGTACTTC. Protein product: CASSLRGGDIQYF.

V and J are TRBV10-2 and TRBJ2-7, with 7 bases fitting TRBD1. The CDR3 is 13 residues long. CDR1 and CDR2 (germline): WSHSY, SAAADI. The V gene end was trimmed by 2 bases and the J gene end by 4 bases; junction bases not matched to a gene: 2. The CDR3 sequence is CASSESRGYEQYF. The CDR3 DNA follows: TGCGCCAGCAGTGAGAGCAGGGGGTACGAGCAGTACTTC.

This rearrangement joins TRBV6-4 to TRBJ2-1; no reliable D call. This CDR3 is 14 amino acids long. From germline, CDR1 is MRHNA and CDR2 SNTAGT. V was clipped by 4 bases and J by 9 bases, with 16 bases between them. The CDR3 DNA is TGTGCCAGCAGTGGTGCAGGAACAAGTGGTGAGCAGTTCTTC. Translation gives CASSGAGTSGEQFF.

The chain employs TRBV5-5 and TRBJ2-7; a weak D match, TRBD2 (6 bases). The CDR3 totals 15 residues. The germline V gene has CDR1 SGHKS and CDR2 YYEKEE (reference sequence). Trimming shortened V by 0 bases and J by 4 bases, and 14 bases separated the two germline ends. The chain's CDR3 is CASSLGGLPGYEQYF. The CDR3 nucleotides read TGTGCCAGCAGCTTGGGGGGACTCCCCGGTTACGAGCAGTACTTC. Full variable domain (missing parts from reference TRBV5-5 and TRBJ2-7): DAGVTQSPTHLIKTRGQQVTLRCSPISGHKSVSWYQQVLGQGPQFIFQYYEKEERGRGNFPDRFSARQFPNYSSELNVNALLLGDSALYLCASSLGGLPGYEQYFGPGTRLTVT.

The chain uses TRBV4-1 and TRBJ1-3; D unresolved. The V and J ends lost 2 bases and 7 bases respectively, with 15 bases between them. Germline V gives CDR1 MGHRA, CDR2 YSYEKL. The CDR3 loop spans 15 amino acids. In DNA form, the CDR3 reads TGCGCCAGCAGCCAAACCTACGGGGAACGCAACACCATATATTTT. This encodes CASSQTYGERNTIYF.

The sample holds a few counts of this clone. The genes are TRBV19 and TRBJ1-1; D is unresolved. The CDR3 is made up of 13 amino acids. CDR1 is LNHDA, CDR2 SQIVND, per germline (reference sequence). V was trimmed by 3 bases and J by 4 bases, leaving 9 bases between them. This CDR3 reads CASSIGEGTEAFF. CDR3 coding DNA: TGTGCCAGTAGTATTGGGGAGGGCACTGAAGCTTTCTTT.

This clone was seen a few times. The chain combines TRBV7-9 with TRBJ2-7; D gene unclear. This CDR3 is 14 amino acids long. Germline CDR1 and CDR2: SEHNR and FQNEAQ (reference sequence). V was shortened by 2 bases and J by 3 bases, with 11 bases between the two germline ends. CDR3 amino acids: CASSLPYPYYEQYF. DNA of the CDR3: TGTGCCAGCAGCTTACCCTACCCATACTACGAGCAGTACTTC. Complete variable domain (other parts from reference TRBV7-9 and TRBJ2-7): DTGVSQNPRHKITKRGQNVTFRCDPISEHNRLYWYRQTLGQGPEFLTYFQNEAQLEKSRLLSDRFSAERPKGSFSTLEIQRTEQGDSAMYLCASSLPYPYYEQYFGPGTRLTVT.

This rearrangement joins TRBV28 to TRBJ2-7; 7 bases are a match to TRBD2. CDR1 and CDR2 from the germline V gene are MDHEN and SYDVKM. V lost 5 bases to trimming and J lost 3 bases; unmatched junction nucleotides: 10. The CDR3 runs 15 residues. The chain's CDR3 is CASSPRGVAHYEQYF. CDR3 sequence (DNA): TGTGCCAGCAGTCCCCGGGGGGTAGCACACTACGAGCAGTACTTC.

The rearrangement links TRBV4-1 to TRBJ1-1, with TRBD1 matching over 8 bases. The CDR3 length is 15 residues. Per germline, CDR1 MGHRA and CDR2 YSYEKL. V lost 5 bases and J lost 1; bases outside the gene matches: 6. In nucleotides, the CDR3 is TGCGCCAGCAGCGACCGGGACAGGCCGAACACTGAAGCTTTCTTT. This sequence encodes CASSDRDRPNTEAFF.

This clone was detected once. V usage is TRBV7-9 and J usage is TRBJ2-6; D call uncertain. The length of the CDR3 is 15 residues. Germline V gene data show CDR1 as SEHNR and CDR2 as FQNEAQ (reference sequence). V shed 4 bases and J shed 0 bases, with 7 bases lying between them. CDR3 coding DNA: TGTGCCAGCAGCTCAACTGGCTCTGGGGCCAACGTCCTGACTTTC. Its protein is CASSSTGSGANVLTF.

Here the CDR3 DNA reads TGTGCCAGCAGTTCCTCAACAGGGGTGAATCAGCCCCAGCATTTT. It is translated as CASSSSTGVNQPQHF. This rearrangement joins TRBV6-5 to TRBJ1-5; 7 positions match TRBD1. Per the germline V gene, CDR1 is MNHEY and CDR2 is SVGAGI. V shed 4 bases, J shed 4 bases, and the junction held 7 bases outside the gene matches. This CDR3 has 15 amino acids.

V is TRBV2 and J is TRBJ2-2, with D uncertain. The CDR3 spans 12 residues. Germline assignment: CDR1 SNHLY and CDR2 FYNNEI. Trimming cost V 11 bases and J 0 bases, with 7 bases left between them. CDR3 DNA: TGTGCCCTAAACGCGAACACCGGGGAGCTGTTTTTT. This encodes CALNANTGELFF.

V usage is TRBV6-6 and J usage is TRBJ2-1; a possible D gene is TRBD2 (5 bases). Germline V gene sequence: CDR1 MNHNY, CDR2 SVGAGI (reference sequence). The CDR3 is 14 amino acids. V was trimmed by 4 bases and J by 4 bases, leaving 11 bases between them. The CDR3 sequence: CASSLITRYNEQFF. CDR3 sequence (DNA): TGTGCCAGCAGTTTGATAACTAGGTACAATGAGCAGTTCTTC.

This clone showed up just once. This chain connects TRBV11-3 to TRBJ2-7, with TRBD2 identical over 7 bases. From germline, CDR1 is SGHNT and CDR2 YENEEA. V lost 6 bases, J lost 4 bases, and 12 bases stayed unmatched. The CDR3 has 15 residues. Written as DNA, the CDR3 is TGTGCCAGCAGTCTGGGCGCGGGAGAAGTGTACGAGCAGTACTTC. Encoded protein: CASSLGAGEVYEQYF. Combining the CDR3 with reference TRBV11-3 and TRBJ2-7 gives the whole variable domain EAGVVQSPRYKIIEKKQPVAFWCNPISGHNTLYWYLQNLGQGPELLIRYENEEAVDDSQLPKDRFSAERLKGVDSTLKIQPAELGDSAVYLCASSLGAGEVYEQYFGPGTRLTVT.

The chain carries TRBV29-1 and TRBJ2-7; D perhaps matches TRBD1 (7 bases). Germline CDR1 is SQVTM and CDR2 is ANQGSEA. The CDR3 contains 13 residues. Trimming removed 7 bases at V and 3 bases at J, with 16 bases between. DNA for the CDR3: TGCAGCGCCAGGGGGGTTGGGCACTACGAGCAGTACTTC. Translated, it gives CSARGVGHYEQYF.

The CDR3 nucleotides read TGTGCCAGCAGCGTAGGAGCGGGGGCATCCTACGAGCAGTACTTC. Its translation is CASSVGAGASYEQYF. This chain connects TRBV9 to TRBJ2-7; 8 bases align to TRBD2. Germline V gene sequence: CDR1 SGDLS, CDR2 YYNGEE. CDR3 length: 15 residues. Trimming took 0 bases from V and 1 from J; bases not matched to a gene: 3.

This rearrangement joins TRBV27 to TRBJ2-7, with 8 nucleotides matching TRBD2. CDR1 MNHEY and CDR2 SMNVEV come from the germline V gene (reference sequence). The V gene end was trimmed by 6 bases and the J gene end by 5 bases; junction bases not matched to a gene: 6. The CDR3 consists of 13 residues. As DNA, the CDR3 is TGTGCCAGCAGGATACAGGGACTAGACGAGCAGTACTTC. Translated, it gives CASRIQGLDEQYF.

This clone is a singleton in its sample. CDR3 residues: CASRAGVLTF. The CDR3 DNA is TGCGCCAGCAGGGCGGGGGTCCTGACTTTC. The chain carries TRBV10-2 and TRBJ2-6, with D possibly matching TRBD2 (6 bases). This CDR3 has 10 residues. Trimming cost V 6 bases and J 13 bases, with 7 bases left between them. Looked up from germline, CDR1 is WSHSY and CDR2 is SAAADI.

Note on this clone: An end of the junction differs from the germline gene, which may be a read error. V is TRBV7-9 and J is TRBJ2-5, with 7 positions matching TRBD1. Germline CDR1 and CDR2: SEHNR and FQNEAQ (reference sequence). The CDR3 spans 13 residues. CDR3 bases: TGTGCCGGCAGCCGACAGGGTCGAGAGACCCAGTACTTC. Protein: CAGSRQGRETQYF.

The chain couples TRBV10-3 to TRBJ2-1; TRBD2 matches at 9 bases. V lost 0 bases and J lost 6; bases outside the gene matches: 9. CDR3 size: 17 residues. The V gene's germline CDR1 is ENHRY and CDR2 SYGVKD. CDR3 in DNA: TGTGCCATCAGTGAGTCGAGAGAGACTAGCGGATTCAATGAGCAGTTCTTC. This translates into CAISESRETSGFNEQFF.

The DNA of the CDR3 is TGTGCCAGCAGCGCACCAGGCTATCACGGGGAGCTGTTTTTT. As protein: CASSAPGYHGELFF. V usage is TRBV9 and J usage is TRBJ2-2; D unclear. The CDR3 length is 14 residues. V lost 3 bases and J 7 bases, leaving 13 bases between the germline ends. CDR1 is SGDLS and CDR2 is YYNGEE in the germline V gene.

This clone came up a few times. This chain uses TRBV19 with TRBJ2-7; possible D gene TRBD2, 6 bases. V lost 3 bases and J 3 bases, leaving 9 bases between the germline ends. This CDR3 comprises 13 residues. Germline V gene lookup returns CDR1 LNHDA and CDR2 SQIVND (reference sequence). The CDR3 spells CASSMGGGYEQYF. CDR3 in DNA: TGTGCCAGTAGTATGGGGGGAGGCTACGAGCAGTACTTC. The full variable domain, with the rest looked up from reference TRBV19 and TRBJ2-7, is DGGITQSPKYLFRKEGQNVTLSCEQNLNHDAMYWYRQDPGQGLRLIYYSQIVNDFQKGDIAEGYSVSREKKESFPLTVTSAQKNPTAFYLCASSMGGGYEQYFGPGTRLTVT.

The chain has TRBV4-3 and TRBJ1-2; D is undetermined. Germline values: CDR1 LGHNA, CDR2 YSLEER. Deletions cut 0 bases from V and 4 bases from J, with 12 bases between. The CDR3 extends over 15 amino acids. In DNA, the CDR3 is TGCGCCAGCAGCCAAGATCGTTGGGCGCCCTATGGCTACACCTTC. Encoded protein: CASSQDRWAPYGYTF.

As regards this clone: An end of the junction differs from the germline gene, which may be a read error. CDR3 region: CASSSGTSGNGQFF. The CDR3 DNA reads as TGTGCCAGCAGCTCCGGGACTAGCGGGAATGGGCAGTTCTTC. This rearrangement joins TRBV11-3 to TRBJ2-1, with 13 bases fitting TRBD2. The length of the CDR3 is 14 residues. Germline loops: CDR1 SGHNT, CDR2 YENEEA.

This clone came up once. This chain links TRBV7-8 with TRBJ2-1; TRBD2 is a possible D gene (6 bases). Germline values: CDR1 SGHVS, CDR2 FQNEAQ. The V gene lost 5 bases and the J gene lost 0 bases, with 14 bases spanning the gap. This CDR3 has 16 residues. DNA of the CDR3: TGTGCCAGCAGCCCCGCTGGGCGGGGCTCCTACAATGAGCAGTTCTTC. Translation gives CASSPAGRGSYNEQFF.

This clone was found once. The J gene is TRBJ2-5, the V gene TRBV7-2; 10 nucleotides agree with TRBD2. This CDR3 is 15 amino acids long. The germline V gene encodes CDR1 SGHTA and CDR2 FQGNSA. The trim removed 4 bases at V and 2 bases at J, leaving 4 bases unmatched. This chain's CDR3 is CASSYRTSGQETQYF. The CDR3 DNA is TGTGCCAGCAGCTACAGGACTAGCGGACAAGAGACCCAGTACTTC.

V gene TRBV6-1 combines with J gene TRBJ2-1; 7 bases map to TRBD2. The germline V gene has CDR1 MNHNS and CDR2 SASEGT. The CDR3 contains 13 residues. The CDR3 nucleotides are TGTGCATGCAGCGGGACGTCTTACAATGAGCAGTTCTTC. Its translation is CACSGTSYNEQFF.

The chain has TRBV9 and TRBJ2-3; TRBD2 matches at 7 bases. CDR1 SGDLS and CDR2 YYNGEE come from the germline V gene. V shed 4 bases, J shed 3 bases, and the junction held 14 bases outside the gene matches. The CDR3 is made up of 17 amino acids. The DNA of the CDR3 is TGTGCCAGCAGCCTCCCCATGGCGGGAGATTATACAGATACGCAGTATTTT. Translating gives CASSLPMAGDYTDTQYF.

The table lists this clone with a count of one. CDR3 in amino acids: CASSIETGSTYEQYF. The CDR3 nucleotides read TGTGCCAGTAGTATAGAAACCGGGAGCACCTACGAGCAGTACTTC. The V and J genes are TRBV19 and TRBJ2-7; TRBD2 might be the D (6 bases). The CDR3 has 15 residues. V was trimmed by 0 bases and J by 2 bases, leaving 11 bases between them. Per the germline V gene, CDR1 is LNHDA and CDR2 is SQIVND (reference sequence).